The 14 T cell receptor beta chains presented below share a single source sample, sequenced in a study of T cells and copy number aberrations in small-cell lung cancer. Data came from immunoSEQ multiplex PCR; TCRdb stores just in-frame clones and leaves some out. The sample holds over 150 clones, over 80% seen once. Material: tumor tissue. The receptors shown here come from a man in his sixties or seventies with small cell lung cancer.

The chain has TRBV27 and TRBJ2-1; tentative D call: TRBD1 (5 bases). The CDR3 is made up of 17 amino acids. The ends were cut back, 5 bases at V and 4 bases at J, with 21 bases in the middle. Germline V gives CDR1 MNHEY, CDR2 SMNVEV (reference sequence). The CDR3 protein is CASSPDATGSTYNEQFF. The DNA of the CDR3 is TGTGCCAGCAGTCCAGACGCTACAGGTTCCACGTACAATGAGCAGTTCTTC.

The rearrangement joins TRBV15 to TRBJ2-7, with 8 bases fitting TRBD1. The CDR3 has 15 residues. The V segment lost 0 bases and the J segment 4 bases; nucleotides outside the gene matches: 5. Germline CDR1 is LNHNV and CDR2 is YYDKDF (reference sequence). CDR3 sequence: CATSRERQGAYEQYF. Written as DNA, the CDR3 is TGTGCCACCAGCAGAGAACGGCAGGGGGCTTACGAGCAGTACTTC.

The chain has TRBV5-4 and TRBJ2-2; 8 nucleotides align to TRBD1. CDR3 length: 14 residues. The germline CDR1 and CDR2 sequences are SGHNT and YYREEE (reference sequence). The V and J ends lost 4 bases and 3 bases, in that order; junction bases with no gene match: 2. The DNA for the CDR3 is TGTGCCAGCAGCCAGGGGGCCGACACCGGGGAGCTGTTTTTT. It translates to CASSQGADTGELFF. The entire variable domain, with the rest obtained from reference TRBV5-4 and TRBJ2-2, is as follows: ETGVTQSPTHLIKTRGQQVTLRCSSQSGHNTVSWYQQALGQGPQFIFQYYREEENGRGNFPPRFSGLQFPNYSSELNVNALELDDSALYLCASSQGADTGELFFGEGSRLTVL.

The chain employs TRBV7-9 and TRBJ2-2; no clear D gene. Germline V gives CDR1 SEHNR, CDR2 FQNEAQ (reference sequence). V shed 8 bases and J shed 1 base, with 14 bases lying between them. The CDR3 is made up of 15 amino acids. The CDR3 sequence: CASELPRQNTGELFF. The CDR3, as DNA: TGTGCCAGCGAGCTTCCTCGACAGAACACCGGGGAGCTGTTTTTT.

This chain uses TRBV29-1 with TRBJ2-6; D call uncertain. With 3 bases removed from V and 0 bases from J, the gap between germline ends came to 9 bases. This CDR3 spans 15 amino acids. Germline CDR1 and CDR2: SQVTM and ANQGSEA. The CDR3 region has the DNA TGCAGCGTTGAGGGCGCAAACTCTGGGGCCAACGTCCTGACTTTC. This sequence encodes CSVEGANSGANVLTF.

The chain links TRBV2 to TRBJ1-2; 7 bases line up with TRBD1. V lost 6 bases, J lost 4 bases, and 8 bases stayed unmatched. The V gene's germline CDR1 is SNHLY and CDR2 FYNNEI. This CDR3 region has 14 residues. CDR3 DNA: TGTGCCAGCAGCCGCAGGGGGACGGGCTATGGCTACACCTTC. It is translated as CASSRRGTGYGYTF.

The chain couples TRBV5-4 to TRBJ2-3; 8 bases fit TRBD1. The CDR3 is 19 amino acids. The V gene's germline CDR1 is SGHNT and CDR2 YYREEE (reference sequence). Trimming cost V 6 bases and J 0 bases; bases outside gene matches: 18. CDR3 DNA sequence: TGTGCCAGCACTCCCCGGGGGCGGGGACAGGTAACTAGCACAGATACGCAGTATTTT. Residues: CASTPRGRGQVTSTDTQYF.

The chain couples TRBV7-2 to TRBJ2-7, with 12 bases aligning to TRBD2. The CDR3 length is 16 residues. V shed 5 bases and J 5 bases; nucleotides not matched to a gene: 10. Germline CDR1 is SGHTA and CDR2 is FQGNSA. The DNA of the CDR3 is TGTGCCAGCAGCGCGATTTCGGGACTAGCGGGCCACGAGCAGTACTTC. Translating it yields CASSAISGLAGHEQYF.

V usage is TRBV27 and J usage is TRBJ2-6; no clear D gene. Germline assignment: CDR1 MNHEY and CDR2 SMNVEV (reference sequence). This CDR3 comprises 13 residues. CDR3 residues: CFLGYSGANVLTF. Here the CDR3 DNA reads TGTTTCCTGGGGTACTCTGGGGCCAACGTCCTGACTTTC.

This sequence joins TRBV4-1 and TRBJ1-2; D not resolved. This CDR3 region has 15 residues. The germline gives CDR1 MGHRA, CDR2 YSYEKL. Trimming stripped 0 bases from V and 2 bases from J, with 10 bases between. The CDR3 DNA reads TGCGCCAGCAGCCAAGACTCAGCTACGAACTATGGCTACACCTTC. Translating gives CASSQDSATNYGYTF.

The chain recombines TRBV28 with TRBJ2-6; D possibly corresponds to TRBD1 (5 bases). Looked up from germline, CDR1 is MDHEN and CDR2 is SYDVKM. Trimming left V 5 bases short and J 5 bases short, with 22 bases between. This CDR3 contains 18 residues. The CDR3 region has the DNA TGTGCCAGCAGTGACCAGGGTTTGACACAAAGTCGGGCCAACGTCCTGACTTTC. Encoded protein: CASSDQGLTQSRANVLTF.

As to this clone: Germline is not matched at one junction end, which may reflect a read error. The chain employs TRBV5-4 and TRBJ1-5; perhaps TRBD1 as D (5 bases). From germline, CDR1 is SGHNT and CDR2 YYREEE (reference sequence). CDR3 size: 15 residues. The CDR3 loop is CASSLGGTHDQPQQF. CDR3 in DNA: TGTGCCAGCAGCTTGGGTGGGACGCATGATCAGCCCCAGCAGTTT.

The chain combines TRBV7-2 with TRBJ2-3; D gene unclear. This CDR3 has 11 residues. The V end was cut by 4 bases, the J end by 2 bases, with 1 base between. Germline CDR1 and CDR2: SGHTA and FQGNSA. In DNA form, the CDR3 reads TGTGCCAGCAGCTACACAGATACGCAGTATTTT. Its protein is CASSYTDTQYF.

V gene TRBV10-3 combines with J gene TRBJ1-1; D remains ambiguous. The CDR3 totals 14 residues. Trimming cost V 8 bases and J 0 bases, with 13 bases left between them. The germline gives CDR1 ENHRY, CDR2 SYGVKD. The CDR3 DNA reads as TGTGCCATCTCCGAAATCGAACTGAACACTGAAGCTTTCTTT. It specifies CAISEIELNTEAFF.